One and the same sample provided the 18 T cell receptor beta chains below, sequenced in a study of T cell responses to AZD1222 COVID-19 vaccine. TCRdb's copy holds only in-frame clones and misses some; the assay was immunoSEQ multiplex PCR. The sample holds roughly 130,000 clones, 80% to 95% seen once. Sequencing used peripheral blood, obtained 28 days after the second AZD1222 dose. These TCRs come from an adult who received the AZD1222 COVID-19 vaccine.

The chain carries TRBV30 and TRBJ1-3; tentatively, D is TRBD1 (5 bases). The CDR3 runs to 15 residues. V was pared by 0 bases and J by 3 bases, with 12 bases between. CDR1 is GTSNPN and CDR2 is SVGIG in the germline V gene (reference sequence). The CDR3, as DNA: TGTGCCTGGAGTGTACGGGGGGGAAATGGAAACACCATATATTTT. Its protein product is CAWSVRGGNGNTIYF. The full variable domain, rest sourced from reference TRBV30 and TRBJ1-3, is SQTIHQWPATLVQPVGSPLSLECTVEGTSNPNLYWYRQAAGRGLQLLFYSVGIGQISSEVPQNLSASRPQDRQFILSSKKLLLSDSGFYLCAWSVRGGNGNTIYFGEGSWLTVV.

The chain is built from TRBV13 and TRBJ2-1; possibly TRBD1 or TRBD2 for D (5 bases each). Germline assignment: CDR1 PRHDT and CDR2 FYEKMQ (reference sequence). The CDR3 length is 15 residues. V was trimmed by 5 bases and J by 5 bases, leaving 16 bases between them. CDR3: CASSANRDPNNEQFF. For the CDR3, the DNA is TGTGCCAGCAGCGCCAACCGGGACCCGAACAATGAGCAGTTCTTC. Together with reference TRBV13 and TRBJ2-1, the CDR3 gives the full variable domain: AAGVIQSPRHLIKEKRETATLKCYPIPRHDTVYWYQQGPGQDPQFLISFYEKMQSDKGSIPDRFSAQQFSDYHSELNMSSLELGDSALYFCASSANRDPNNEQFFGPGTRLTVL.

V is TRBV10-1 and J is TRBJ1-6; D is unclear. V was trimmed by 8 bases and J by 7 bases, leaving 18 bases between them. The germline gives CDR1 WNHNN, CDR2 SYGVQD (reference sequence). The CDR3 is made up of 15 amino acids. The CDR3 spells CASGCPSIRNSPLHF. CDR3 in DNA: TGCGCCAGCGGTTGCCCCAGTATAAGGAATTCACCCCTCCACTTT.

The V and J genes are TRBV24-1 and TRBJ2-7; TRBD2 agrees at 8 bases. V lost 3 bases to trimming and J lost 3 bases; unmatched junction nucleotides: 6. CDR3 length: 15 amino acids. Germline assignment: CDR1 KGHDR and CDR2 SFDVKD. The CDR3 reads CATSDETSEVYEQYF. CDR3 DNA: TGTGCCACCAGTGATGAGACTAGCGAAGTCTACGAGCAGTACTTC.

The V call is TRBV19, the J call TRBJ2-2; possibly TRBD1 for D (6 bases). Germline values: CDR1 LNHDA, CDR2 SQIVND (reference sequence). The CDR3 is 15 residues long. The germline V and J ends were trimmed by 3 bases and 1 base, with 9 bases remaining between them. CDR3 DNA sequence: TGTGCCAGTAGTATTCGCAGGGGGAACACCGGGGAGCTGTTTTTT. Translated: CASSIRRGNTGELFF. The whole variable domain, filled in from reference TRBV19 and TRBJ2-2, reads DGGITQSPKYLFRKEGQNVTLSCEQNLNHDAMYWYRQDPGQGLRLIYYSQIVNDFQKGDIAEGYSVSREKKESFPLTVTSAQKNPTAFYLCASSIRRGNTGELFFGEGSRLTVL.

This clone was observed a single time. The chain combines TRBV7-2 with TRBJ2-3; D gene ambiguous. Per germline, CDR1 SGHTA and CDR2 FQGNSA. The CDR3 length is 14 residues. Trimming pared 1 base from V and 0 bases from J, leaving 5 bases between. For the CDR3, the DNA is TGTGCCAGCAGCTTAGGGCTAAGCACAGATACGCAGTATTTT. Protein: CASSLGLSTDTQYF.

V gene TRBV6-6 combines with J gene TRBJ2-3; TRBD1 aligns across 9 bases. V was pared by 7 bases and J by 2 bases, with 10 bases of the junction left unmatched. This CDR3 spans 16 amino acids. Germline V lookup: CDR1 MNHNY, CDR2 SVGAGI (reference sequence). The chain's CDR3 is CASKRPTGGPTDTQYF. In DNA, the CDR3 is TGTGCCAGCAAACGCCCAACAGGGGGCCCCACAGATACGCAGTATTTT.

This clone was counted only a few times. The V and J genes are TRBV19 and TRBJ1-5; 7 bases are a match to TRBD1. This CDR3 spans 18 amino acids. The germline CDR1 and CDR2 sequences are LNHDA and SQIVND (reference sequence). The V segment lost 3 bases and the J segment 3 bases; nucleotides outside the gene matches: 14. The chain's CDR3 is CASSILRTWDRNNQPQHF. The CDR3 nucleotides read TGTGCCAGTAGTATCCTTAGGACTTGGGACAGAAACAATCAGCCCCAGCATTTT.

V is TRBV4-3 and J is TRBJ2-5; 7 bases fit TRBD2. Germline V lookup: CDR1 LGHNA, CDR2 YSLEER. V gave up 1 base and J gave up 4 bases; unmatched junction bases: 6. This CDR3 spans 15 amino acids. DNA for the CDR3: TGCGCCAGCAGCCAAGGGGGAGGGGACGGAGAGACCCAGTACTTC. Protein: CASSQGGGDGETQYF.

This rearrangement joins TRBV9 to TRBJ2-3; possibly TRBD1 or TRBD2 for D (6 bases each). V lost 0 bases to trimming and J lost 5 bases, with 10 bases between them. Per the germline V gene, CDR1 is SGDLS and CDR2 is YYNGEE. The CDR3 is 14 amino acids. CDR3 bases: TGTGCCAGCAGCGTAGCGGGGGCGGGAGATACGCAGTATTTT. Its protein is CASSVAGAGDTQYF.

This clone showed up just a few times. The chain is built from TRBV11-2 and TRBJ2-1, with a tentative D call TRBD2 (5 bases). Germline V CDR1 and CDR2: SGHAT, FQNNGV. The germline V and J ends were trimmed by 4 bases and 9 bases, with 16 bases remaining between them. The CDR3 loop spans 14 amino acids. The CDR3 here is CASSSNPGVPEQFF. The CDR3 DNA follows: TGTGCCAGCAGCTCGAACCCCGGGGTACCTGAGCAGTTCTTC.

The V and J genes are TRBV7-2 and TRBJ1-2; 8 bases are shared with TRBD1. From germline, CDR1 is SGHTA and CDR2 FQGNSA. With 7 bases clipped from V and 3 bases from J, the junction kept 13 bases outside the gene matches. The CDR3 totals 16 residues. Written as DNA, the CDR3 is TGTGCCAGCACCTCCTCGGGACAGGCCGTATACTATGGCTACACCTTC. This sequence encodes CASTSSGQAVYYGYTF.

The rearrangement links TRBV19 to TRBJ1-1; 7 positions match TRBD1. Per the germline V gene, CDR1 is LNHDA and CDR2 is SQIVND (reference sequence). The CDR3 has 13 residues. The trim removed 6 bases at V and 0 bases at J, leaving 1 base unmatched. The CDR3 protein is CASRGQMNTEAFF. CDR3 DNA: TGTGCCAGTAGGGGACAGATGAACACTGAAGCTTTCTTT. Full variable domain (rest looked up from reference TRBV19 and TRBJ1-1): DGGITQSPKYLFRKEGQNVTLSCEQNLNHDAMYWYRQDPGQGLRLIYYSQIVNDFQKGDIAEGYSVSREKKESFPLTVTSAQKNPTAFYLCASRGQMNTEAFFGQGTRLTVV.

J is TRBJ2-1 and V is TRBV2, with D possibly being TRBD1 or TRBD2 (5 bases each). Looked up from germline, CDR1 is SNHLY and CDR2 is FYNNEI. The CDR3 is 13 amino acids. V was clipped by 8 bases and J by 4 bases, with 12 bases between them. CDR3 in amino acids: CASERDGYNEQFF. The CDR3, as DNA: TGTGCCAGCGAACGGGACGGATACAATGAGCAGTTCTTC.

CDR3 sequence (DNA): TGTGCCAGCAGTGAAGGGACAGAAAATCAGCCCCAGCATTTT. Amino acids: CASSEGTENQPQHF. The gene calls are TRBV6-1 and TRBJ1-5; TRBD1 might be the D (6 bases). Per the germline V gene, CDR1 is MNHNS and CDR2 is SASEGT. The CDR3 has 14 amino acids. V was clipped by 1 base and J by 4 bases, with 8 bases between them.

V and J are TRBV20-1 and TRBJ2-7; D unresolved. The CDR3 is 13 amino acids. The germline V gene has CDR1 DFQATT and CDR2 SNEGSKA (reference sequence). V was cut by 3 bases and J by 3 bases, with 12 bases left in between. CDR3: CSASLWQNYEQYF. In nucleotides, the CDR3 is TGCAGTGCTAGTCTATGGCAGAACTACGAGCAGTACTTC.

V is TRBV30 and J is TRBJ1-1, with a weak D call TRBD1 (5 bases). Germline V gene data show CDR1 as GTSNPN and CDR2 as SVGIG (reference sequence). V lost 0 bases, J lost 5 bases, and 10 bases lay in between. This CDR3 is 13 amino acids long. The CDR3 DNA is TGTGCCTGGAGTGTGGGGGGGAAGACTGAAGCTTTCTTT. This gives the protein CAWSVGGKTEAFF.

The rearrangement uses TRBV25-1 and TRBJ1-2; the match to TRBD1 covers 9 bases. The CDR3 covers 15 residues. V dropped 3 bases and J dropped 3; count of bases not matched to a gene: 5. CDR1 is MGHDK and CDR2 is SYGVNS in the germline V gene. The CDR3 spells CASSDNRGLDYGYTF. The CDR3 nucleotides are TGTGCCAGCAGTGATAACAGGGGGCTCGACTATGGCTACACCTTC.